The present TCR beta chain was sequenced within a study of Ad26.COV2.S vaccination and SARS-CoV-2 variants. Study details: In the study, Ad26.COV2.S was injected intramuscularly once, or twice 56 days apart.

The repertoire was sequenced with immunoSEQ multiplex PCR; TCRdb's copy has only in-frame clones and lacks some. Of 300,000 to 350,000 clones in the sample, approximately 80% were seen once. Described treatment: approximately 18 received Ad26.COV2.S at low or high dose, single or two shots; several received placebo; per-sample allocation not given. Samples came from day 63 after the first vaccine or placebo injection. This clone showed up just a few times. Germline CDR1 reads KGHSH; CDR2 reads LQKENI. The CDR3 is 16 amino acids. Deletions cut 3 bases from V and 6 bases from J, with 19 bases between. Material: peripheral blood, obtained in a trial of Ad26.COV2.S vaccine versus placebo. The sequence was obtained from a person between 18 and 65 years old who received the Ad26.COV2.S COVID-19 vaccine or a placebo. The chain is built from TRBV18 and TRBJ2-3; no clear D gene. The CDR3: CASSPYGRTVGDTQYF. The CDR3, as DNA: TGTGCCAGCTCACCTTACGGACGCACGGTTGGCGATACGCAGTATTTT.